A selection of T cell receptor beta chains follows, all from one sample in a study of blood T cell repertoires in COVID-19. Produced via immunoSEQ multiplex PCR; TCRdb's table is partial and in-frame only. This table holds 200,000 or so clones, about 80% found once. The sequencing sample was made of peripheral blood. The receptor source for this set is a human donor with acute or convalescent COVID-19. The donor label of this sample is uncertain. The CDR3 runs from the conserved cysteine through the conserved F or W. Fields, in order: V gene, clone size, J gene, D gene, CDR3 DNA, CDR3 protein. D genes are given only for firm matches. Rows give clone size only sometimes, using once, few, many, or a class for an expanded clone.

TRBV5-6	NA	TRBJ1-1	NA	TGTGCCAGCAGCTTGGAAGGCAGCGCGGCTTTCTTT	CASSLEGSAAFF
TRBV18	NA	TRBJ2-5	TRBD2	TGTGCCAGCTCACCCCGACAGACTAGCGGGAACCAAGAGACCCAGTACTTC	CASSPRQTSGNQETQYF
TRBV9	NA	TRBJ1-1	NA	TGTGCCAGCAGCGTAGACTGGGGCTCGGGCACTGAAGCTTTCTTT	CASSVDWGSGTEAFF
TRBV18	NA	TRBJ2-1	TRBD2	TGTGCCAGCTCACCACCTACGGGAGGGGGTTACAATGAGCAGTTCTTC	CASSPPTGGGYNEQFF
TRBV9	NA	TRBJ1-3	NA	TGTGCCAGCAGCGTCCGAGGACAGTCTGGAAACACCATATATTTT	CASSVRGQSGNTIYF
TRBV20-1	NA	TRBJ1-4	NA	TGCAGTGCTTGGACTGACGAAAAACTGTTTTTT	CSAWTDEKLFF
TRBV6-6	NA	TRBJ2-2	TRBD2	TGTGCCAGCAGTCGACTAGCGGGAGATCTAATCGGGGAGCTGTTTTTT	CASSRLAGDLIGELFF
TRBV6-5	NA	TRBJ1-5	NA	TGTGCCAGCAGGCAGAATAGCAATCAGCCCCAGCATTTT	CASRQNSNQPQHF
TRBV13	NA	TRBJ1-2	TRBD1	TGTGCCAGCAGCTTAGTCGGGACAGTCGGACGGGACAGCTTCTCTAACTATGGCTACACCTTC	CASSLVGTVGRDSFSNYGYTF
TRBV5-5	NA	TRBJ2-5	NA	TGTGCCAGCAGCTTAGGCGGTCCAGGGCTTACTCTAGAGACCCAGTACTTC	CASSLGGPGLTLETQYF
TRBV18	NA	TRBJ1-1	TRBD1	TGTGCCAGCTCCCGGGACAGGGGTTTTGGCACTGAAGCTTTCTTT	CASSRDRGFGTEAFF
TRBV7-2	NA	TRBJ2-1	NA	TGTGCCAGCAGCTCCGAAACTAGGCATCAGCAGTTCTTC	CASSSETRHQQFF
TRBV6-5	NA	TRBJ2-7	TRBD2	TGTGCCAGCACGTCGGGACTAGCGGCCTACGAGCAGTACTTC	CASTSGLAAYEQYF
TRBV30	NA	TRBJ2-7	TRBD1	TGTGCCTGGAGTCCGGACAGGGGGCGCAATGAGCAGTACTTC	CAWSPDRGRNEQYF
TRBV21-1	NA	TRBJ2-5	NA	TGTGCCAGCAGCAAAGCTCCCGTGAGGGGGGAGACCCAGTACTTC	CASSKAPVRGETQYF
TRBV6-5	NA	TRBJ1-6	NA	TGTGCCACTGACAGGAGCTCCTATAATTCACCCCTCCACTTT	CATDRSSYNSPLHF
TRBV4-1	NA	TRBJ2-7	NA	TGCGCCAGCAGCCAAGCCTCGCGATACGAGCAGTACTTC	CASSQASRYEQYF
TRBV6-1	NA	TRBJ1-1	NA	TGTGCCAGCAGTGAGCAGGGGCGGCTGAACACTGAAGCTTTCTTT	CASSEQGRLNTEAFF
TRBV25-1	NA	TRBJ2-1	NA	TGTGCCAGCTACGGGGGCTACAATGAGCAGTTCTTC	CASYGGYNEQFF
TRBV27	NA	TRBJ1-5	TRBD1	TGTGCCAGCAGTTTATCGTCCCAGGGGGCCCATCGGCCCCAGCATTTT	CASSLSSQGAHRPQHF
TRBV4-1	NA	TRBJ1-5	TRBD1	TGCGCCAGCAGCCAAGGAGGACAGGGCAATCAGCCCCAGCATTTT	CASSQGGQGNQPQHF
TRBV28	few	TRBJ1-6	TRBD1	TGTGCCAGCAGTCCAGGGGGCTCCTATAATTCACCCCTCCACTTT	CASSPGGSYNSPLHF
TRBV6-6	NA	TRBJ1-6	NA	TGTGCCAGCAGTTACTCAGCAGGGCTTTCACCCCTCCACTTT	CASSYSAGLSPLHF
TRBV7-9	NA	TRBJ2-5	TRBD2	TGTGCCAGCAGCCCGGGGACGGGGGGAGAAGAGACCCAGTACTTC	CASSPGTGGEETQYF
TRBV19	NA	TRBJ2-4	TRBD1	TGTGCCAGTAGTCCCTCCCGGGACAGGGGAGCCAAAAACATTCAGTACTTC	CASSPSRDRGAKNIQYF
TRBV2	NA	TRBJ1-1	NA	TGTGCCAGCAGTGGTCGAGGGTTGAACACTGAAGCTTTCTTT	CASSGRGLNTEAFF
TRBV7-9	NA	TRBJ1-1	NA	TGTGCCAGCAGCTTAATGGAGGGGACTGAAGCTTTCTTT	CASSLMEGTEAFF
TRBV18	NA	TRBJ2-7	NA	TGTGCCAGCTCGCAGGCGGACAGCGAGCAGTACTTC	CASSQADSEQYF
TRBV7-2	NA	TRBJ2-7	TRBD2	TGTGCCAGCAGCCTGACTAGCGGACCCTACGAGCAGTACTTC	CASSLTSGPYEQYF
TRBV30	NA	TRBJ1-2	NA	TGTGCCTGGGGTTTAGGAGGGGCGTCCGGCTACACCTTC	CAWGLGGASGYTF
TRBV18	few	TRBJ1-2	TRBD1	TGTGCCAGCTCACCGGGACAGGGGGTTGACTATGGCTACACCTTC	CASSPGQGVDYGYTF
TRBV6-6	NA	TRBJ2-3	NA	TGTGCCGCGCAGAGGACAGGCACAGATACGCAGTATTTT	CAAQRTGTDTQYF
TRBV10-1	NA	TRBJ2-7	NA	TGCGCCAGCAGTGATTCTCTCCCGGGGGACGTAACGAAGAGCCACTACGAGCAGTACTTC	CASSDSLPGDVTKSHYEQYF
TRBV7-9	few	TRBJ2-3	TRBD1	TGTGCCAGCAGCTCGAGAGAGAGACAGGGCGCAGATACGCAGTATTTT	CASSSRERQGADTQYF
TRBV28	NA	TRBJ2-7	NA	TGTGCCAGCAGTTACCGAGGTGGGCTAGCCAACGAGCAGTACTTC	CASSYRGGLANEQYF
TRBV7-3	NA	TRBJ2-7	TRBD2	TGTGCCAGCAGCCCCCTCGCGGGGGGTTTCGGCGAGCAGTACTTC	CASSPLAGGFGEQYF
TRBV3-1/TRBV3-2	NA	TRBJ2-1	TRBD2	TGTGCCAGCAGCCAAGTGGCTAGCGGGAGGTACTACAATGAGCAGTTCTTC	CASSQVASGRYYNEQFF
TRBV27	once	TRBJ2-4	NA	TGTGCCAGCAGTTTATCGACGGAGGGGAGGACCAAAAACATTCAGTACTTC	CASSLSTEGRTKNIQYF
TRBV19	NA	TRBJ1-5	TRBD1	TGTGCCAGTAGTTGGACAGGGTTTCAGCCCCAGCATTTT	CASSWTGFQPQHF
TRBV30	NA	TRBJ2-5	NA	TGTGCCTGGAGTGTAGGGGTAGCGGTGGGGGGAGAGACCCAGTACTTC	CAWSVGVAVGGETQYF
TRBV7-9	NA	TRBJ1-2	NA	TGTGCCAGCAGCTCCGGACAGAACTATGGCTACACCTTC	CASSSGQNYGYTF
TRBV27	few	TRBJ1-6	NA	TGTGCCAGCAGTCCGTGGGCTAATTCACCCCTCCACTTT	CASSPWANSPLHF
TRBV7-9	few	TRBJ1-3	TRBD1	TGTGCCAGCAGGTCAGACAGGGCCAGCTCTGGAAACACCATATATTTT	CASRSDRASSGNTIYF
TRBV5-1	NA	TRBJ2-5	NA	TGCGCCAGCAGCATTGGGCCTACGGGACAAGAGACCCAGTACTTC	CASSIGPTGQETQYF
TRBV27	NA	TRBJ2-5	TRBD2	TGTGCCAGCAGTTCAAAGGCTAGCGGGAGGAAGACCCAGTACTTC	CASSSKASGRKTQYF
TRBV9	NA	TRBJ1-1	NA	TGTGCCAGCAGCGTAGACCCCGGCAGGGTGAACACTGAAGCTTTCTTT	CASSVDPGRVNTEAFF
TRBV27	NA	TRBJ2-7	TRBD1	TGTGCCAGCAGTTTATCCCTTGCCGGGACAGGAGCCTACGAGCAGTACTTC	CASSLSLAGTGAYEQYF
TRBV7-9	NA	TRBJ1-5	NA	TGTGCCAGCAGCTTAGCGAGTAATCAGCCCCAGCATTTT	CASSLASNQPQHF
TRBV2	NA	TRBJ2-5	TRBD2	TGTGCCAGCATGGCTCTGGGGAGGGCGGGAGAGACCCAGTACTTC	CASMALGRAGETQYF
TRBV5-1	few	TRBJ1-3	NA	TGCGCCAGCAGCTTGGGTGGGCTCGGAAACACCATATATTTT	CASSLGGLGNTIYF
TRBV18	NA	TRBJ2-7	TRBD1	TGTGCCAGCTCACCAACAACAGGGGGAGCCTACGAGCAGTACTTC	CASSPTTGGAYEQYF
TRBV5-1	NA	TRBJ1-6	NA	TGCGCCAGCAGCTTGGAGGGGTTCAATAATTCACCCCTCCACTTT	CASSLEGFNNSPLHF
TRBV7-9	NA	TRBJ2-5	TRBD1	TGTGCCAGCAGCTTAGTTAGGACAGGGAAACAAGAGACCCAGTACTTC	CASSLVRTGKQETQYF
TRBV6-2/TRBV6-3	few	TRBJ1-5	NA	TGTGCCAGCAGTTACTCGAGTATTCAGCCCCAGCATTTT	CASSYSSIQPQHF
TRBV7-8	NA	TRBJ1-4	TRBD1	TGTGCCAGCAGCCCCGGGGACAGGGCAACTAATGAAAAACTGTTTTTT	CASSPGDRATNEKLFF